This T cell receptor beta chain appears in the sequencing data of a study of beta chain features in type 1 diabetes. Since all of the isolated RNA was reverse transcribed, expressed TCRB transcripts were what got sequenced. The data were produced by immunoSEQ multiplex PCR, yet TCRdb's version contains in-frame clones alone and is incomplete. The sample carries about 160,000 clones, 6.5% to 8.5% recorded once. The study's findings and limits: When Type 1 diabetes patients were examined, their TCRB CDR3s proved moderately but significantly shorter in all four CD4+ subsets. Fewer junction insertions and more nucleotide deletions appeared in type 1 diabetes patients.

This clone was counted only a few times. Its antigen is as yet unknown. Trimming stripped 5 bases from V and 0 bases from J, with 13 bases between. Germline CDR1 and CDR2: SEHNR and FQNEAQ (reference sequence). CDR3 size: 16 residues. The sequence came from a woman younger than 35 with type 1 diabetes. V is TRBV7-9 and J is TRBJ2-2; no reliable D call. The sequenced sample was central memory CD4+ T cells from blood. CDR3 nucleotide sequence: TGTGCCAGCAGCCCGAGAGGCGTGACGAACACCGGGGAGCTGTTTTTT. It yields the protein CASSPRGVTNTGELFF.